Listed here are 8 T cell receptor beta chains from one sample, sequenced in a study of regulatory T cells in long-lasting Graves disease. Stated time point: persistent/refractory GD, antithyroid drugs over 5 years with positive TRAb. The TCR library was prepared using RNA isolated from PBMCs. With iRepertoire HTBI primers and Arm-PCR of CDR3 regions, TCR beta libraries were built. Via MiXCR, TCRdb re-called the multiplex PCR reads, giving one row per CDR3 protein. Of 700,000 or so distinct CDR3 sequences in the sample, 30% were seen once. This specimen consisted of peripheral blood mononuclear cells (PBMCs), obtained when the disease was refractory, from a patient treated with antithyroid drugs. The receptors derive from a female donor with Graves disease.

The chain recombines TRBV3-1 with TRBJ2-4; D call uncertain. The J call may be faulty, since TRBJ2-5 better matches the DNA end. CDR1 is LGHDT, CDR2 YNNKEL, per germline (reference sequence). The CDR3 has 14 residues. CDR3 in amino acids: CASSQDGSWETQYF. CDR3 in DNA: TGTGCCAGCAGCCAAGATGGCTCTTGGGAGACCCAGTACTTC.

V gene TRBV5-1 combines with J gene TRBJ2-7; no firm D call. V lost 7 bases to trimming and J lost 0 bases, with 11 bases between them. Germline V CDR1 and CDR2: SGHRS, YFSETQ. CDR3 length: 13 amino acids. DNA of the CDR3: TGCGCCAGCCGGCCGGACCCCTCCTACGAGCAGTACTTC. Translated: CASRPDPSYEQYF. The variable domain in full, completed from reference TRBV5-1 and TRBJ2-7, reads KAGVTQTPRYLIKTRGQQVTLSCSPISGHRSVSWYQQTPGQGLQFLFEYFSETQRNKGNFPGRFSGRQFSNSRSEMNVSTLELGDSALYLCASRPDPSYEQYFGPGTRLTVT.

The chain combines TRBV5-1 with TRBJ2-7; 14 bases align to TRBD2. Germline-derived CDR1 and CDR2 are SGHRS and YFSETQ. This CDR3 is 18 amino acids long. V shed 4 bases and J 3 bases; nucleotides not matched to a gene: 12. CDR3 protein: CASSSGLAGGARVYEQYF. CDR3 DNA sequence: TGCGCCAGCAGCAGCGGACTAGCGGGAGGCGCAAGGGTCTACGAGCAGTACTTC. Full variable domain (remainder filled in from reference TRBV5-1 and TRBJ2-7): KAGVTQTPRYLIKTRGQQVTLSCSPISGHRSVSWYQQTPGQGLQFLFEYFSETQRNKGNFPGRFSGRQFSNSRSEMNVSTLELGDSALYLCASSSGLAGGARVYEQYFGPGTRLTVT.

This clonotype was observed at least ten times. The chain couples TRBV20-1 to TRBJ2-5, with 9 bases fitting TRBD2. V was clipped by 3 bases and J by 5 bases; unmatched bases: 10. This CDR3 spans 15 amino acids. Germline V gene sequence: CDR1 DFQATT, CDR2 SNEGSKA (reference sequence). In DNA form, the CDR3 reads TGCAGTGCTAGCGGGCTAGCGGGACGGGGTGAGACCCAGTACTTC. Protein: CSASGLAGRGETQYF.

V and J are TRBV3-1 and TRBJ2-5; TRBD2 agrees at 11 bases. Germline V gene sequence: CDR1 LGHDT, CDR2 YNNKEL (reference sequence). J gave up 4 bases and V 2 bases, and 15 bases lay outside the gene matches. This CDR3 contains 19 residues. CDR3 in DNA: TGTGCCAGCAGCCAAAGACCAGGGGGGACTAGCGGCCGGCGAGAGACCCAGTACTTC. This translates into CASSQRPGGTSGRRETQYF.

In this sample, this clonotype turned up many times. The chain couples TRBV7-3 to TRBJ1-1; 8 bases align to TRBD1. Trimming removed 6 bases from V and 5 bases from J; junction bases left unmatched: 5. CDR3 length: 13 amino acids. Germline CDR1 reads SGHTA; CDR2 reads FQGTGA. The CDR3 DNA is TGTGCCAGCAGTTCGACAGGGGTTACTGAAGCTTTCTTT. It is translated as CASSSTGVTEAFF.

The rearrangement uses TRBV20-1 and TRBJ2-5, with D unclear. CDR3 size: 11 residues. Trimming cost V 3 bases and J 9 bases, with 11 bases left between them. Germline CDR1 and CDR2: DFQATT and SNEGSKA (reference sequence). For the CDR3, the DNA is TGCAGTGCTAGCGCCAGCTTGTCCCAGTACTTC. It specifies CSASASLSQYF.

The CDR3 DNA reads TGCGCCAGCAGCTTGGGAGGGGGCCACACCGGGGAGCTGTTTTTT. It is translated as CASSLGGGHTGELFF. V usage is TRBV5-1 and J usage is TRBJ2-2; 7 bases line up with TRBD1. The germline V gene has CDR1 SGHRS and CDR2 YFSETQ. CDR3 length: 15 residues. Unmatched junction bases numbered 2, after V lost 0 bases and J lost 3 bases.